These 4 T cell receptor beta chains originate from one sample sequenced in a study of PD-1 blockade in classical Hodgkin lymphoma. Each patient experienced a relapse that followed autologous stem cell transplantation, and brentuximab vedotin exposure varied. Only in-frame clones appear in the TCRdb table, and some are missing; sequencing was by immunoSEQ multiplex PCR. The sample lists about 40,000 clones; 60% to 80% were seen once. This material consisted of peripheral blood mononuclear cells (PBMCs), taken before the second cycle of nivolumab. The receptors derive from a human donor with classical Hodgkin lymphoma.

The chain carries TRBV6-6 and TRBJ2-7, with 16 bases that match TRBD2. In germline, CDR1 is MNHNY, CDR2 SVGAGI (reference sequence). This CDR3 spans 16 amino acids. Losses at the gene ends were 5 bases for V and 5 bases for J; bases not matched to a gene: 6. The CDR3 nucleotides are TGTGCCAGCAGTGGGACTAGCGGGAGGGCCCTCCACGAGCAGTACTTC. Amino acids: CASSGTSGRALHEQYF.

About this clone: The junction departs from the called germline gene at one end, perhaps through a read error. The V call is TRBV6-5, the J call TRBJ1-2; 9 nucleotides agree with TRBD1. The CDR3 sequence is 15 residues long. Germline CDR1 and CDR2: MNHEY and SVGAGI. CDR3 loop: CAISGLRTGEDGYTF. CDR3 nucleotide sequence: TGTGCCATCAGTGGGTTAAGGACAGGGGAAGATGGCTACACCTTC.

A few counts support this clone. V gene TRBV19 combines with J gene TRBJ2-5; D gene uncertain. Looked up from germline, CDR1 is LNHDA and CDR2 is SQIVND (reference sequence). Trimming stripped 2 bases from V and 1 base from J, with 8 bases between. The CDR3 loop spans 14 amino acids. The CDR3 bases are TGTGCCAGTAGTATAATCGGAAGCCAAGAGACCCAGTACTTC. This translates into CASSIIGSQETQYF.

V usage is TRBV6-1 and J usage is TRBJ1-5; possibly TRBD1 for D (5 bases). Looked up from germline, CDR1 is MNHNS and CDR2 is SASEGT. The CDR3 has 14 residues. V gave up 6 bases and J gave up 4 bases, with 13 bases separating them. CDR3 region: CASRDGTENQPQHF. CDR3 bases: TGTGCCAGCAGAGATGGGACGGAGAATCAGCCCCAGCATTTT.